The clone carrying this T cell receptor (beta chain) has more than one count but fewer than ten. Its matching antigen is unknown. Germline CDR1 SEHNR, CDR2 FQNEAQ (reference sequence). The CDR3 sequence is 16 residues long. The V gene lost 5 bases and the J gene lost 0 bases, with 14 bases spanning the gap. Semi-nested PCR with Nested Universal Primer A followed constant-region reverse priming of full-length variable regions. TCRdb redid the calling of the 5' RACE reads with MiXCR, one entry per CDR3 protein. The sample carries tens of thousands of distinct CDR3 sequences, about a quarter recorded once. Study-wide results and caveats: In terms of TCR gene usage, tumor memory CD4+ T cells clustered together with blood and lymph node memory CD4+ cells, as well as with lymph node naive CD4+ cells. The larger cohort examined one V-J beta rearrangement, not whole repertoires.

This sequence joins TRBV7-9 and TRBJ1-3; D unclear. The material sequenced was naive CD4+ T cells sorted from a lymph node. Subset given: naive CD4+ T cells, CD4+CD45RA+CD25-. This sequence was found in a female donor with breast cancer. As DNA, the CDR3 is TGTGCCAGCAGCCCGCCTAACACACACTCTGGAAACACCATATATTTT. This gives the protein CASSPPNTHSGNTIYF.